This T cell receptor beta chain originates from a study of blood T cell repertoires in COVID-19. Whole-study context: Whether acute or convalescent, the COVID-19 samples came from the United States, Italy and Spain.

Deletions cut 4 bases from V and 0 bases from J, with 8 bases between. The CDR3 length is 14 residues. The V gene's germline CDR1 is SGHRS and CDR2 YFSETQ. Turning to this clone: Other DNA sequences in this sample translate to the same CDR3.

Clones were sequenced by immunoSEQ multiplex PCR, and TCRdb holds only the in-frame ones, with some missing. This sample carries approximately 190,000 clones, 83% of them seen once, and the ten largest clones take about 6.5%. V is TRBV5-1 and J is TRBJ1-3, with D tentatively TRBD1 (6 bases). The TCR sequence derives from a woman aged 40 to 50 with acute or convalescent COVID-19. The specimen sequenced was peripheral blood. CDR3 nucleotide sequence: TGCGCCAGCAGCCTGGACAGCTCTGGAAACACCATATATTTT. Amino acid sequence: CASSLDSSGNTIYF.